These T cell receptor beta chains were read from a single sample in a study of T-cell memory formation after mild COVID-19. Each CDR3 protein is one row after TCRdb ran MiXCR on the 5' RACE reads. The sample records 150,000 to 200,000 distinct CDR3 sequences, around a tenth being singletons. Sequenced material: PBMCs or a T cell subset sorted from them (not recorded which). All receptors derive from a man younger than 30 who had mild COVID-19 (a few samples of this study predate the infection). Cell type and time point are not known. Both conserved end residues are part of each CDR3. Fields, in order: clone size, V gene, J gene, D gene, CDR3 protein, CDR3 DNA. A D gene is named only where the DNA matches it firmly. Part of the rows lack a size; the others show once, few, many or a class for expanded clones.

size: few
V: TRBV9
J: TRBJ2-1
D: .
CDR3: CASSVSGGGYNEQFF
DNA: TGTGCCAGCAGCGTATCAGGGGGAGGCTACAATGAGCAGTTCTTC

size: .
V: TRBV5-1
J: TRBJ2-2
D: TRBD2
CDR3: CASSLGLATGELFF
DNA: TGCGCCAGCAGCCTGGGACTAGCGACCGGGGAGCTGTTTTTT

size: few
V: TRBV7-2
J: TRBJ2-7
D: .
CDR3: CASSLVGGSGYEQYF
DNA: TGTGCCAGCAGCTTAGTTGGGGGGTCTGGCTACGAGCAGTACTTC

size: .
V: TRBV29-1
J: TRBJ2-3
D: TRBD2
CDR3: CSARAGGFTDTQYF
DNA: TGCAGCGCCAGAGCGGGGGGTTTCACAGATACGCAGTATTTT

size: once
V: TRBV18
J: TRBJ2-1
D: TRBD1
CDR3: CASSPMSPGTGADNEQFF
DNA: TGTGCCAGCTCACCAATGAGCCCCGGGACAGGGGCGGACAATGAGCAGTTCTTC

size: few
V: TRBV4-1
J: TRBJ2-5
D: .
CDR3: CASSPPGRRQETQYF
DNA: TGCGCCAGCAGCCCCCCGGGCAGGCGGCAAGAGACCCAGTACTTC

size: .
V: TRBV12-3/TRBV12-4
J: TRBJ2-3
D: .
CDR3: CASSTGLSPDTQYF
DNA: TGTGCCAGCAGTACGGGACTTAGCCCAGATACGCAGTATTTT

size: .
V: TRBV3-1
J: TRBJ2-7
D: TRBD1
CDR3: CASSLRDRASGLSSYEQYF
DNA: TGTGCCAGCAGCCTCCGGGACAGGGCCTCCGGACTGTCCTCCTACGAGCAGTACTTC

size: few
V: TRBV14
J: TRBJ2-7
D: .
CDR3: CASSLQSSYEQYF
DNA: TGTGCCAGCAGCCTGCAGAGTTCCTACGAGCAGTACTTC

size: few
V: TRBV5-5
J: TRBJ2-5
D: TRBD2
CDR3: CASSLNVRGGVETQYF
DNA: TGTGCCAGCAGCTTGAACGTACGGGGGGGCGTCGAGACCCAGTACTTC

size: .
V: TRBV7-2
J: TRBJ1-1
D: .
CDR3: CASSLDEGRTEAFF
DNA: TGTGCCAGCAGCTTAGATGAGGGTAGGACTGAAGCTTTCTTT

size: .
V: TRBV20-1
J: TRBJ2-6
D: .
CDR3: CSAGTGSSGANVLTF
DNA: TGCAGTGCAGGAACAGGTTCCTCTGGGGCCAACGTCCTGACTTTC

size: few
V: TRBV4-2
J: TRBJ2-3
D: .
CDR3: CASSLNEGADTQYF
DNA: TGTGCCAGCAGCCTTAATGAAGGTGCGGATACGCAGTATTTT

size: .
V: TRBV7-2
J: TRBJ1-1
D: .
CDR3: CASSLKGVNTEAFF
DNA: TGTGCCAGCAGCTTAAAAGGGGTGAACACTGAAGCTTTCTTT

size: .
V: TRBV29-1
J: TRBJ2-1
D: TRBD2
CDR3: CSVAHGLAVYNEQFF
DNA: TGCAGCGTTGCTCACGGGCTAGCGGTTTACAATGAGCAGTTCTTC

size: .
V: TRBV5-1
J: TRBJ2-4
D: TRBD1
CDR3: CASSLGTVENIQYF
DNA: TGCGCCAGCAGCCTCGGGACAGTCGAAAACATTCAGTACTTC

size: few
V: TRBV6-5
J: TRBJ1-2
D: .
CDR3: CASRPDGNYGYTF
DNA: TGTGCCAGCAGACCCGACGGTAACTATGGCTACACCTTC

size: .
V: TRBV2
J: TRBJ1-3
D: .
CDR3: CASSRDTSGNTIYF
DNA: TGTGCCAGCAGCCGGGACACCTCTGGAAACACCATATATTTT

size: few
V: TRBV12-5
J: TRBJ1-1
D: .
CDR3: CASGLEPGGEAFF
DNA: TGTGCTAGTGGTTTGGAGCCCGGGGGGGAAGCTTTCTTT

size: few
V: TRBV5-1
J: TRBJ2-2
D: TRBD1
CDR3: CASNWGTGNTGELFF
DNA: TGCGCCAGCAACTGGGGGACAGGGAACACCGGGGAGCTGTTTTTT

size: .
V: TRBV29-1
J: TRBJ1-3
D: TRBD1
CDR3: CSVSRQGTHSGNTIYF
DNA: TGCAGCGTCTCCAGACAGGGGACCCACTCTGGAAACACCATATATTTT

size: .
V: TRBV4-1
J: TRBJ2-1
D: .
CDR3: CASSPPRQGGFYNEQFF
DNA: TGCGCCAGCAGCCCTCCCCGGCAGGGGGGTTTCTACAATGAGCAGTTCTTC

size: .
V: TRBV5-5
J: TRBJ2-6
D: .
CDR3: CASSRGRISGANVLTF
DNA: TGTGCCAGCAGCCGGGGGAGGATCTCTGGGGCCAACGTCCTGACTTTC

size: .
V: TRBV14
J: TRBJ1-1
D: .
CDR3: CASSQDVFVWGRTTTEAFF
DNA: TGTGCCAGCAGCCAAGATGTTTTCGTTTGGGGGAGAACTACCACTGAAGCTTTCTTT

size: .
V: TRBV12-3/TRBV12-4
J: TRBJ2-7
D: .
CDR3: CASSLRGIRSYEQYF
DNA: TGTGCCAGCAGTTTAAGGGGGATACGCTCCTACGAGCAGTACTTC

size: few
V: TRBV9
J: TRBJ2-1
D: .
CDR3: CASSVARTSYNEQFF
DNA: TGTGCCAGCAGCGTGGCGAGAACCTCCTACAATGAGCAGTTCTTC

size: many
V: TRBV5-1
J: TRBJ2-2
D: TRBD2
CDR3: CASRPSGGLNTGELFF
DNA: TGCGCCAGCAGACCGAGCGGGGGCCTGAACACCGGGGAGCTGTTTTTT

size: many
V: TRBV6-6
J: TRBJ1-5
D: .
CDR3: CASSSGWDQPQHF
DNA: TGTGCCAGCAGTTCGGGGTGGGATCAGCCCCAGCATTTT

size: many
V: TRBV2
J: TRBJ2-1
D: .
CDR3: CASSLNQGGNEQFF
DNA: TGTGCCAGCAGTCTCAATCAGGGGGGCAATGAGCAGTTCTTC

size: .
V: TRBV2
J: TRBJ2-1
D: .
CDR3: CASTIWVFPGNEQFF
DNA: TGTGCCAGCACGATATGGGTCTTCCCGGGCAATGAGCAGTTCTTC

size: .
V: TRBV6-2/TRBV6-3
J: TRBJ2-1
D: TRBD2
CDR3: CASSTGLAGGSEQFF
DNA: TGTGCCAGCTCCACGGGCCTAGCGGGGGGGAGTGAGCAGTTCTTC

size: few
V: TRBV6-5
J: TRBJ2-3
D: .
CDR3: CASMAGTDTQYF
DNA: TGTGCCAGCATGGCTGGCACAGATACGCAGTATTTT

size: .
V: TRBV20-1
J: TRBJ1-4
D: .
CDR3: CSARQDANEKLFF
DNA: TGCAGTGCTAGACAGGATGCTAATGAAAAACTGTTTTTT

size: .
V: TRBV11-3
J: TRBJ2-7
D: .
CDR3: CASSLATGREQYF
DNA: TGTGCCAGCAGCTTAGCCACAGGGCGCGAGCAGTACTTC

size: .
V: TRBV25-1
J: TRBJ2-3
D: .
CDR3: CASSASGRTLGDTQYF
DNA: TGTGCCAGCAGTGCATCGGGCCGAACCCTAGGTGATACGCAGTATTTT

size: .
V: TRBV20-1
J: TRBJ1-5
D: TRBD1
CDR3: CSARTGGDQPQHF
DNA: TGCAGTGCTAGGACAGGGGGAGATCAGCCCCAGCATTTT

size: .
V: TRBV4-2
J: TRBJ2-7
D: .
CDR3: CASSQEGWPYEQYF
DNA: TGTGCCAGCAGCCAAGAAGGGTGGCCCTACGAGCAGTACTTC

size: few
V: TRBV7-9
J: TRBJ2-3
D: .
CDR3: CASSPPTAVSTDTQYF
DNA: TGTGCCAGCAGCCCCCCGACGGCTGTTAGCACAGATACGCAGTATTTT

size: few
V: TRBV5-1
J: TRBJ2-5
D: .
CDR3: CASIPVQGGETQYF
DNA: TGCGCCAGCATCCCGGTACAGGGTGGAGAGACCCAGTACTTC

size: .
V: TRBV6-5
J: TRBJ1-2
D: .
CDR3: CASSYGMRVNGYTF
DNA: TGTGCCAGCAGTTACGGTATGAGGGTAAATGGCTACACCTTC

size: many
V: TRBV7-9
J: TRBJ2-3
D: .
CDR3: CASGWSSSTDTQYF
DNA: TGTGCATCGGGGTGGAGCTCTAGCACAGATACGCAGTATTTT

size: .
V: TRBV7-2
J: TRBJ1-1
D: .
CDR3: CASSADMNTEAFF
DNA: TGTGCCAGCAGCGCAGACATGAACACTGAAGCTTTCTTT

size: .
V: TRBV4-2
J: TRBJ1-2
D: .
CDR3: CASSQRQLNNYGYTF
DNA: TGTGCCAGCAGCCAGCGACAGCTGAATAACTATGGCTACACCTTC

size: .
V: TRBV30
J: TRBJ2-2
D: TRBD1
CDR3: CAWGTGVATGELFF
DNA: TGTGCCTGGGGGACAGGGGTGGCCACCGGGGAGCTGTTTTTT

size: .
V: TRBV5-6
J: TRBJ1-6
D: .
CDR3: CASSFVAGSSPLHF
DNA: TGTGCCAGCAGCTTTGTGGCAGGATCTTCACCCCTCCACTTT

size: .
V: TRBV5-1
J: TRBJ1-1
D: TRBD1
CDR3: CASSLLGTENTEAFF
DNA: TGCGCCAGCAGCCTGCTCGGGACAGAGAACACTGAAGCTTTCTTT

size: .
V: TRBV6-5
J: TRBJ2-1
D: .
CDR3: CASTPGAYNEQFF
DNA: TGTGCCAGCACCCCAGGGGCCTACAATGAGCAGTTCTTC

size: .
V: TRBV2
J: TRBJ2-7
D: .
CDR3: CASSEMGGLSYEQYF
DNA: TGTGCCAGCAGTGAAATGGGGGGTCTCTCCTACGAGCAGTACTTC

size: few
V: TRBV20-1
J: TRBJ1-2
D: TRBD1
CDR3: CSARSTGHYGYTF
DNA: TGCAGTGCTAGGTCGACAGGGCACTATGGCTACACCTTC

size: .
V: TRBV12-3/TRBV12-4
J: TRBJ1-1
D: .
CDR3: CASSLLQGGVSAFF
DNA: TGTGCCAGCAGCCTCTTACAGGGTGGTGTTTCAGCTTTCTTT

size: few
V: TRBV16
J: TRBJ2-5
D: TRBD1
CDR3: CASSVDRVGETQYF
DNA: TGTGCCAGCAGCGTGGACAGGGTCGGAGAGACCCAGTACTTC

size: .
V: TRBV7-2
J: TRBJ1-2
D: .
CDR3: CASSFELSDGYTF
DNA: TGTGCCAGCAGCTTCGAACTTTCCGATGGCTACACCTTC